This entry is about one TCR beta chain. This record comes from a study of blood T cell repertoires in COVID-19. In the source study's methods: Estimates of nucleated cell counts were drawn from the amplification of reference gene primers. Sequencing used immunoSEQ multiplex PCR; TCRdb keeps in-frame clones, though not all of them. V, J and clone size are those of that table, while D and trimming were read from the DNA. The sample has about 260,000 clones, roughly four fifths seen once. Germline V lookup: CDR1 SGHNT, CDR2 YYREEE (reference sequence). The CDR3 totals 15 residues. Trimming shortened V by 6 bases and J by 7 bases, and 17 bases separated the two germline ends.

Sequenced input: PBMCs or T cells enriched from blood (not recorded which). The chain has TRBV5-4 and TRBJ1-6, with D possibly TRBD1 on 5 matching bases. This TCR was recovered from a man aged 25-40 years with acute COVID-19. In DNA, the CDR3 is TGTGCCAGCAACCTAAAGGGGCTTGAGAATTCACCCCTCCACTTT. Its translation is CASNLKGLENSPLHF.